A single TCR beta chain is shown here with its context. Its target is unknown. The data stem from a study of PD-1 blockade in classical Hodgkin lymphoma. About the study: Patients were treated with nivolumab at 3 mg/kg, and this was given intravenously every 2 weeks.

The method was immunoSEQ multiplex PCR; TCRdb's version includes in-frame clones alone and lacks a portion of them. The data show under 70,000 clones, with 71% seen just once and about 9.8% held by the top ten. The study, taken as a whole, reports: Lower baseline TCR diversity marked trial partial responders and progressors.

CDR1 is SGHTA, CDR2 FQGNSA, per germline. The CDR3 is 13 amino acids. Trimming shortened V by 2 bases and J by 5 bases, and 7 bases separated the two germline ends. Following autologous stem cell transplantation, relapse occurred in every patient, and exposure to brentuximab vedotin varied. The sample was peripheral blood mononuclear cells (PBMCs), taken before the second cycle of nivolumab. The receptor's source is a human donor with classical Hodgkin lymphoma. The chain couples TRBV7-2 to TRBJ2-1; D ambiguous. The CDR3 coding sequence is TGTGCCAGCAGCTTACCCGTGGACAATGAGCAGTTCTTC. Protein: CASSLPVDNEQFF.